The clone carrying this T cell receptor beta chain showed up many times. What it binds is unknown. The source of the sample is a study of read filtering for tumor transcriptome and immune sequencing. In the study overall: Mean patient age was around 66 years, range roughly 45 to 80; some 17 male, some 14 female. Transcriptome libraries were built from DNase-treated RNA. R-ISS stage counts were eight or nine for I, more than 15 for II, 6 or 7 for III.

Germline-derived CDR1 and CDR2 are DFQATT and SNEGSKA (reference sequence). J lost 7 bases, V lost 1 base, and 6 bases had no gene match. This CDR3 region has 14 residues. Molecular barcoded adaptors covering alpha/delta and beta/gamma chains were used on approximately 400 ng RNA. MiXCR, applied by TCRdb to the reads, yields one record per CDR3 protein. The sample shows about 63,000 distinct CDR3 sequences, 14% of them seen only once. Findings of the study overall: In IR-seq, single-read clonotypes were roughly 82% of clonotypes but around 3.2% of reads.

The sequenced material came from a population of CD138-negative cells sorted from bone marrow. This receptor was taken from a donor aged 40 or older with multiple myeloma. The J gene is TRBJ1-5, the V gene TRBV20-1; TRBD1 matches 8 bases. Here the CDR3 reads CSARAGQGGQPQHF. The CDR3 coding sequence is TGCAGTGCTAGAGCTGGACAGGGCGGGCAGCCCCAGCATTTT.